Each of the 20 T cell receptor beta chains below was sequenced from the same sample in a study of vaccination and CD4 T cells after COVID-19. Cultured CD4+ T cells had their DNA profiled by the Oncomine TCR Beta short-read assay. One entry per CDR3 protein results from TCRdb running MiXCR on the PCR reads. The sample holds a few thousand distinct CDR3 sequences, roughly two fifths seen once. Treatment described: roughly 11-day PBMC culture with coronavirus spike peptide pools or control peptides (ViraFEST assay). No antigen is known for these receptors. Sample: CD4+ T cells from blood, cultured in vitro. Receptor source: a human donor who had recovered from COVID-19.

The V gene is TRBV7-2, the J gene TRBJ1-6; unclear D gene. Germline lookup yields CDR1 SGHTA and CDR2 FQGNSA. There are 15 residues in the CDR3. Trimming stripped 5 bases from V and 7 bases from J, with 15 bases between. Here the CDR3 DNA reads TGTGCCAGCAGCCCAGATCTGATAAGCAATTCACCCCTCCACTTT. This gives the protein CASSPDLISNSPLHF.

V gene TRBV6-2 or TRBV6-3 combines with J gene TRBJ1-1, with a tentative D call TRBD1 (5 bases). The length of the CDR3 is 15 residues. Germline V gene lookup returns CDR1 MNHEY and CDR2 SVGEGT. V lost 6 bases to trimming and J lost 5 bases, with 19 bases between them. CDR3 in amino acids: CASSHQGGRSTEAFF. As DNA, the CDR3 is TGTGCCAGCAGCCACCAGGGAGGGAGGAGTACTGAAGCTTTCTTT.

The V call is TRBV11-2, the J call TRBJ2-7; no firm D call. Trimming stripped 4 bases from V and 2 bases from J, with 12 bases between. CDR3 size: 14 residues. CDR1 and CDR2 (germline): SGHAT, FQNNGV. This CDR3 is CASSWLRRTYEQYF. CDR3 nucleotide sequence: TGTGCCAGCAGCTGGTTGAGGAGAACCTACGAGCAGTACTTC. Combining the CDR3 with reference TRBV11-2 and TRBJ2-7 gives the whole variable domain EAGVAQSPRYKIIEKRQSVAFWCNPISGHATLYWYQQILGQGPKLLIQFQNNGVVDDSQLPKDRFSAERLKGVDSTLKIQPAKLEDSAVYLCASSWLRRTYEQYFGPGTRLTVT.

The chain recombines TRBV19 with TRBJ2-5; TRBD1 or TRBD2 may be the D gene (5 bases each). The CDR3 runs to 15 residues. Germline V gene data show CDR1 as LNHDA and CDR2 as SQIVND (reference sequence). With 3 bases removed from V and 4 bases from J, the gap between germline ends came to 15 bases. CDR3 region: CASSILLRGRETQYF. The DNA for the CDR3 is TGTGCCAGTAGTATCCTCCTGAGGGGCCGAGAGACCCAGTACTTC.

The V gene is TRBV11-3, the J gene TRBJ2-3; TRBD1 is a possible D gene (8 bases). There are 16 residues in the CDR3. CDR1 and CDR2 from the germline V gene are SGHNT and YENEEA. Between the trimmed V and J ends, which lost 5 bases and 4 bases, there was a span of 19 bases. The CDR3 DNA follows: TGTGCCAGCAGCCGCCCCACAGGGGGGGGCGCAGATACGCAGTATTTT. Residues: CASSRPTGGGADTQYF. Filled out from reference TRBV11-3 and TRBJ2-3, the complete variable domain reads EAGVVQSPRYKIIEKKQPVAFWCNPISGHNTLYWYLQNLGQGPELLIRYENEEAVDDSQLPKDRFSAERLKGVDSTLKIQPAELGDSAVYLCASSRPTGGGADTQYFGPGTRLTVL.

This clonotype was seen more than once but under ten times. The chain has TRBV7-8 and TRBJ2-3; 8 bases map to TRBD2. J was trimmed by 0 bases and V by 1 base; bases with no gene match: 3. The CDR3 extends over 16 amino acids. In germline, CDR1 is SGHVS, CDR2 FQNEAQ. This CDR3 is CASSLEGLVSTDTQYF. Written as DNA, the CDR3 is TGTGCCAGCAGCTTAGAGGGACTAGTGAGCACAGATACGCAGTATTTT. The full variable domain, in which reference TRBV7-8 and TRBJ2-3 provide the parts outside the CDR3, is GAGVSQSPRYKVAKRGQDVALRCDPISGHVSLFWYQQALGQGPEFLTYFQNEAQLDKSGLPSDRFFAERPEGSVSTLKIQRTQQEDSAVYLCASSLEGLVSTDTQYFGPGTRLTVL.

This clonotype was observed a handful of times. The CDR3 DNA reads as TGCAGTGCTAGAAGGATACAAGGCGATGAGCAGTTCTTC. Protein sequence: CSARRIQGDEQFF. V usage is TRBV20-1 and J usage is TRBJ2-1; no firm D call. V lost 2 bases and J 8 bases, leaving 13 bases between the germline ends. The CDR3 consists of 13 residues. Looked up from germline, CDR1 is DFQATT and CDR2 is SNEGSKA (reference sequence).

The chain uses TRBV11-3 and TRBJ2-3; no firm D call. Germline V lookup: CDR1 SGHNT, CDR2 YENEEA. The V end lost 3 bases, the J end lost 0 bases, and 7 bases lay between the germline ends. This CDR3 is 14 amino acids long. CDR3 loop: CASSLEHSTDTQYF. The CDR3 nucleotides read TGTGCCAGCAGCTTGGAGCACAGCACAGATACGCAGTATTTT. Filled out from reference TRBV11-3 and TRBJ2-3, the complete variable domain reads EAGVVQSPRYKIIEKKQPVAFWCNPISGHNTLYWYLQNLGQGPELLIRYENEEAVDDSQLPKDRFSAERLKGVDSTLKIQPAELGDSAVYLCASSLEHSTDTQYFGPGTRLTVL.

About this clonotype itself: Germline is not matched at one junction end, which may reflect a read error. The rearrangement uses TRBV7-7 and TRBJ2-3; TRBD1 aligns across 7 bases. Looked up from germline, CDR1 is SSHAT and CDR2 is FNYEAQ (reference sequence). There are 18 residues in the CDR3. Here the CDR3 reads CASSLAPGGPSDTDTQYF. CDR3 bases: TGTGCTAGCAGCTTAGCGCCAGGGGGTCCATCCGACACAGATACGCAGTATTTT.

Notes on this clonotype: One end of the junction does not line up with germline, which may come from a read error. The gene calls are TRBV7-6 and TRBJ2-5; no reliable D call. Looked up from germline, CDR1 is SGHVS and CDR2 is FNYEAQ. The CDR3 is made up of 15 amino acids. The chain's CDR3 is CASSPTVGYQETQYF. DNA for the CDR3: TGTGCTAGCAGCCCGACGGTTGGGTACCAAGAGACCCAGTACTTC.

V usage is TRBV6-1 and J usage is TRBJ1-5; TRBD1 is a possible D gene (5 bases). The CDR3 is 13 amino acids. V was trimmed by 4 bases and J by 7 bases, leaving 11 bases between them. Germline assignment: CDR1 MNHNS and CDR2 SASEGT. CDR3 DNA sequence: TGTGCCAGCAGTGGTCGGGGGGACCAGCCCCAGCATTTT. Translated, it gives CASSGRGDQPQHF.

This sequence joins TRBV20-1 and TRBJ2-3, with 8 bases that match TRBD1. J gave up 4 bases and V 6 bases, and 9 bases lay outside the gene matches. The CDR3 is 14 residues long. CDR1 DFQATT and CDR2 SNEGSKA come from the germline V gene (reference sequence). CDR3 sequence (DNA): TGCAGTGCCGACGACAGGGGCGGGGCAGATACGCAGTATTTT. Residues: CSADDRGGADTQYF.

The chain is built from TRBV25-1 and TRBJ2-3; 16 bases fit TRBD2. V shed 8 bases and J 0 bases; nucleotides not matched to a gene: 8. Germline values: CDR1 MGHDK, CDR2 SYGVNS. The CDR3 consists of 18 residues. This CDR3 reads CASGGLAGGPGSTDTQYF. For the CDR3, the DNA is TGTGCCAGCGGGGGACTAGCGGGGGGGCCTGGAAGCACAGATACGCAGTATTTT.

The gene calls are TRBV20-1 and TRBJ1-2, with a tentative D call TRBD1 (5 bases). In germline, CDR1 is DFQATT, CDR2 SNEGSKA (reference sequence). Trimming removed 4 bases at V and 4 bases at J, with 16 bases between. This CDR3 region has 14 residues. The CDR3 coding sequence is TGCAGTGCTACCGGGGCGTCCGATAGCTATGGCTACACCTTC. Its translation is CSATGASDSYGYTF.

The sample holds a few counts of this clonotype. The chain has TRBV6-5 and TRBJ1-3, with D unresolved. The V end was cut by 2 bases, the J end by 3 bases, with 5 bases between. The germline V gene has CDR1 MNHEY and CDR2 SVGAGI. The CDR3 totals 13 residues. Written as DNA, the CDR3 is TGTGCCAGCAGTTACCGCGGTGGAAACACCATATATTTT. Amino acids: CASSYRGGNTIYF.

The chain employs TRBV12-3 or TRBV12-4 and TRBJ2-1; 7 nucleotides match TRBD2. The V gene end was trimmed by 6 bases and the J gene end by 2 bases; junction bases not matched to a gene: 10. The CDR3 runs to 16 residues. CDR3 DNA: TGTGCCAGCAGCTCTCCGATTGGACTAGCCTACAATGAGCAGTTCTTC. This codes for CASSSPIGLAYNEQFF.

The table lists this clonotype with a few counts. The chain is built from TRBV27 and TRBJ2-3; D ambiguous. The CDR3 contains 14 residues. The V gene lost 5 bases and the J gene lost 2 bases, with 11 bases spanning the gap. The germline V gene encodes CDR1 MNHEY and CDR2 SMNVEV (reference sequence). The CDR3 DNA reads as TGTGCCAGCAGTCCTAGAAGGCCCACAGATACGCAGTATTTT. Translating gives CASSPRRPTDTQYF.

By share of the sample, this clonotype is medium-sized (0.01 to 0.1%). The chain has TRBV7-2 and TRBJ1-5; D call uncertain. Germline V CDR1 and CDR2: SGHTA, FQGNSA. CDR3 length equals 16 residues. V gave up 6 bases and J gave up 0 bases, with 15 bases separating them. The CDR3 region has the DNA TGTGCCAGCAGGCTAGGACCGAGAAATAGCAATCAGCCCCAGCATTTT. It translates to CASRLGPRNSNQPQHF. The full variable domain, rest sourced from reference TRBV7-2 and TRBJ1-5, is GAGVSQSPSNKVTEKGKDVELRCDPISGHTALYWYRQSLGQGLEFLIYFQGNSAPDKSGLPSDRFSAERTGGSVSTLTIQRTQQEDSAVYLCASRLGPRNSNQPQHFGDGTRLSIL.

This clonotype is medium-sized within its sample. The chain combines TRBV6-2 or TRBV6-3 with TRBJ2-3, with 7 nucleotides matching TRBD1. Trimming removed 6 bases from V and 6 bases from J; junction bases left unmatched: 9. The CDR3 extends over 14 amino acids. Germline CDR1 and CDR2: MNHEY and SVGEGT. The CDR3: CASSPGQVWDTQYF. DNA for the CDR3: TGTGCCAGCAGCCCCGGACAGGTCTGGGATACGCAGTATTTT.

In the case of this clonotype: Germline and junction disagree at one end, which may indicate a read error. The chain has TRBV7-2 and TRBJ1-1, with D tentatively TRBD1 (5 bases). Germline values: CDR1 SGHTA, CDR2 FQGNSA. CDR3 length: 11 residues. The CDR3, as DNA: TGTGCCAGCGGCTTATGGGGCCCGGCTTTCTTT. Translating it yields CASGLWGPAFF.